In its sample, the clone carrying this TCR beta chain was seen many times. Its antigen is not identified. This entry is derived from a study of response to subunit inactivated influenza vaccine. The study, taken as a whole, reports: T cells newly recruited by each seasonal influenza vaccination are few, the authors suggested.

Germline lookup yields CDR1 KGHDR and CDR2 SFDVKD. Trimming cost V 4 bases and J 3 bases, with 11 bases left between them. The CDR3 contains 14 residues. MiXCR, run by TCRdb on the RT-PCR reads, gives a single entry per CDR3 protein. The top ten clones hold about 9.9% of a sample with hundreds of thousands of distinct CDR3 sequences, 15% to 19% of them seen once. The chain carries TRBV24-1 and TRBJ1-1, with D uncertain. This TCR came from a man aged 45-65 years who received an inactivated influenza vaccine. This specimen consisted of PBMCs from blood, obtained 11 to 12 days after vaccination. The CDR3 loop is CATSEPGRDTEAFF. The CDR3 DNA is TGTGCCACCAGTGAGCCGGGTAGAGACACTGAAGCTTTCTTT.